This T cell receptor (beta chain) was sequenced during a study of shared clonotypes between healthy human individuals (dated by TCRdb to 2020 to 2021). For the wider study: The cohort comprised a couple of women and a few men aged 18 to 49 years. The study deeply sequenced blood TCR repertoires of five healthy adults to estimate repertoire size and the extent of clonotype sharing between individuals. To increase sequencing depth and limit assay-specific biases, TCR repertoire library preparation and sequencing were carried out by different laboratories using diverse techniques. Each donor's leukapheresis produced roughly between about 0.9 and 9.5 billion PBMCs. What the research found in general, with its limitations: Only blood was sampled, and tissue TCR repertoires likely differ from those in blood. Pairwise subsampling led to the expectation that sequencing depth would affect the degree of clonotype sharing among donors. The small number of donors limited the genetic and exposure-history diversity represented.

The donors were healthy, HIV-negative adults who had no recently reported acute infections or vaccinations. Every donor was a Caucasian adult residing in Nashville, Tennessee, USA. For unsorted samples, 84 million or so PBMCs were counted, and genomic DNA was extracted using the QIAamp DNA Blood Mini kit. Blood was collected by leukapheresis, and PBMCs were isolated by Ficoll-Histopaque density gradient centrifugation and then cryopreserved in liquid nitrogen vapor phase. This clone was seen a single time. Its antigen is still unknown. Within one base of it there is no much larger clone, and no base qualities were kept. Other DNA sequences in this sample translate to the same CDR3. Per the germline V gene, SNHLY is the CDR1 and FYNNEI is the CDR2. The junction shows trimming of 2 bases on V and 3 bases on J, plus 5 bases between the germline ends. Taken from cysteine to phenylalanine, the CDR3 has 13 residues. CDR3 DNA only is kept here, 39 bases in frame from base 1.

Using the deep immunoSEQ assay, multiplex PCR amplified TCR CDR3 regions from genomic DNA. Extracted genomic DNA from each cell subset was spread evenly across all wells of several immunoSEQ 96-well plates, with each plate serving as a replicate. For unsorted PBMC, each replicate PCR was loaded with roughly 0.3 ug genomic DNA, equivalent to approximately 33,000 T cell genomes. Unsorted PBMC genomic DNA was sequenced across ten immunoSEQ deep assay plates. The purified libraries were quantified using a Qubit 3.0 fluorometer, sized with a Bioanalyzer 2100, and then quantified again using the KAPA Library Quantification kit. Each immunoSEQ 96-well plate was sequenced on its own single-read 150-cycle Illumina NextSeq 550 flow cell. Per the original workflow: The immunoSEQ output contained only junctional sequences without quality scores, so filtering could not match that applied to full-length reads. Sequences were annotated with PyIR, a Python wrapper for IgBLAST v1.9, and V/J genes and CDR3 were assigned using IMGT germline references. Reads were filtered out if the reads had weak V/J assignments (E-value above 1e-6), no CDR3, stop codons, out-of-frame junctions, or ambiguous translated residues. V3J clonotypes were defined as sequences sharing an identical inferred V gene, J gene, and CDR3 amino acid sequence. Percentage overlap between repertoires was calculated by dividing the number of shared unique clonotypes by the size of the smaller repertoire. Three approaches were used to assess repertoire richness: RTK rarefaction, the Chao1 estimator, and Recon v2.1 estimates of unobserved clonotypes. The clones in this table, taken by TCRdb from immuneACCESS, are in-frame only. Not every clone is retained; where verified, under half of the shortfall comes from an unresolved V gene, and the cause of the rest is unknown. V and J calls and clone size come straight from that table; D and trimming were deduced from the DNA. The sample table contains 450,000 to 500,000 clones; only one count was recorded for more than 65% of them. Roughly an eighth of the sample rests with the top ten.

The sequence derives from a woman in her thirties or forties in good health. Some clones in this sample may be carry-over from other donors' samples. The chain links TRBV2 with TRBJ2-1; the D gene is not confidently resolved. Source material: PBMCs. The CDR3 is CASSEQLYNEQFF. The nucleotide sequence is given as TGTGCCAGCAGTGAACAGCTCTACAATGAGCAGTTCTTC.